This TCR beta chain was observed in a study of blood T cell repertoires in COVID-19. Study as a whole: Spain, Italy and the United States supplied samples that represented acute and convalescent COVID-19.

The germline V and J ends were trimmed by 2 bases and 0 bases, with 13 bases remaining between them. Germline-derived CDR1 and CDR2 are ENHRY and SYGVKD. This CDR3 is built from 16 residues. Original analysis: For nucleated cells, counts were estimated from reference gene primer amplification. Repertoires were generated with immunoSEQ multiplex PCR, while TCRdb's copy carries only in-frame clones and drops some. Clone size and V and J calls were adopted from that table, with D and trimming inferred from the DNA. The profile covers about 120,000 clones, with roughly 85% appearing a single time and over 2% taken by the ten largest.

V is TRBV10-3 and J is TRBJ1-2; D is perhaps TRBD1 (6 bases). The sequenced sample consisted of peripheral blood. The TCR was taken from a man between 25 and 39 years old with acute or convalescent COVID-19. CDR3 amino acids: CAISEQLGASNYGYTF. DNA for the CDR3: TGTGCCATCAGTGAGCAGCTGGGGGCATCTAACTATGGCTACACCTTC.